One TCR beta chain is described in this entry. Its antigen is currently unknown. TCRdb reprocessed the 5' RACE reads with MiXCR, giving one entry per CDR3 protein. The profile covers 650,000 to 800,000 distinct CDR3 sequences, with 15% to 20% appearing a single time and around 19% taken by the ten largest. Trimming stripped 3 bases from V and 10 bases from J, with 21 bases between. CDR1 and CDR2 from the germline V gene are LNHNV and YYDKDF (reference sequence). The CDR3 is 15 amino acids. The record originates from a study of CD8 T cells in ankylosing spondylitis. Regarding the study as a whole: Relatively scarce in peripheral blood, disease-linked clones were CD8+. Eight highly homologous variants formed a TCR beta motif that appeared characteristic of ankylosing spondylitis blood.

This sequence was found in a male donor with ankylosing spondylitis. Sequenced sample: blood, either unsorted or a sorted T cell fraction (not recorded which). The V gene is TRBV15, the J gene TRBJ1-1; D may be TRBD1 (6 bases). The CDR3 bases are TGTGCCACCAGCAGTGGCTCGGGGGGGCTTCCGACAGCTTTCTTT. Encoded protein: CATSSGSGGLPTAFF.